This is a list of T cell receptor beta chains from one sample in a study of blood T cell repertoires in COVID-19. TCRdb's table, derived via immunoSEQ multiplex PCR, lists solely in-frame clones and lacks some. The sample holds over 65,000 clones, less than 90% seen once. Sequencing used peripheral blood. The receptors originated from a man older than 75 with COVID-19, enrolled during active disease. Both conserved end residues are part of each CDR3. A D gene is named only where the DNA matches it firmly. Clone size appears in some rows only: once, few, many, or a class for an expanded clone.

J gene | V gene | D gene | clone size | CDR3 DNA | CDR3 protein
TRBJ1-1 | TRBV2 | TRBD1 | few | TGTGCCAGCAGGCTCGGCAGGGGGCGGGATGAAGCTTTCTTT | CASRLGRGRDEAFF
TRBJ2-1 | TRBV2 | TRBD2 | NA | TGTGCCAGCAGCCTAGGACTAGCGGGGTGGTACGATGAGCAGTTCTTC | CASSLGLAGWYDEQFF
TRBJ1-6 | TRBV5-6 | TRBD1 | NA | TGTGCCAGCAGTTACCGGGACAGTAATTCACCCCTCCACTTT | CASSYRDSNSPLHF
TRBJ2-1 | TRBV7-6 | TRBD2 | NA | TGTGCCAGCAGCGGAGGACTAGCGACTGGCAATGAGCAGTTCTTC | CASSGGLATGNEQFF
TRBJ2-5 | TRBV4-1 | NA | NA | TGCGCCAGCAGCCAAGATTGGGCAGGGGGTTCTCCCGGGGGAGAGACCCAGTACTTC | CASSQDWAGGSPGGETQYF
TRBJ2-5 | TRBV18 | NA | NA | TGTGCCAGCTCCCGAGAGGGGGTAGAGACCCAGTACTTC | CASSREGVETQYF
TRBJ1-2 | TRBV3-1/TRBV3-2 | TRBD1 | NA | TGTGCCAGCAGCCAGTGGACAGGGGTCGATGGCTACACCTTC | CASSQWTGVDGYTF
TRBJ1-1 | TRBV3-1/TRBV3-2 | TRBD1 | NA | TGTGCCAGCAGCCCGGGACAGGGGGGAACTGAAGCTTTCTTT | CASSPGQGGTEAFF
TRBJ2-5 | TRBV13 | NA | NA | TGTGCCAGCAGCCTAAGCCGGCAAGAGACCCAGTACTTC | CASSLSRQETQYF
TRBJ1-1 | TRBV3-1/TRBV3-2 | NA | NA | TGTGCCAGCAGCCAAGTTGTAGGACAGGAAGCTTTCTTT | CASSQVVGQEAFF
TRBJ1-5 | TRBV4-1 | NA | once | TGCGCTTCGAGAGGGGGGGGGCCCCAGCATTTT | CASRGGGPQHF
TRBJ2-1 | TRBV10-3 | NA | NA | TGTGCCATCAGTGATGTGGCAGGTTCCTACAATGAGCAGTTCTTC | CAISDVAGSYNEQFF
TRBJ1-5 | TRBV27 | NA | NA | TGTGCCAGCAGTTTATATCCGTTTCGTTCGGGGGGACGGTACAATCAGCCCCAGCATTTT | CASSLYPFRSGGRYNQPQHF
TRBJ2-6 | TRBV4-2 | NA | NA | TGTGCCAGCAGCCAAGGCGGGGAAGATGTGGTCCTGACTTTC | CASSQGGEDVVLTF
TRBJ1-2 | TRBV7-9 | TRBD1 | NA | TGTGCCAGCAGCGGGGAGGGACAGGGATATGACGGCTACACCTTC | CASSGEGQGYDGYTF
TRBJ2-5 | TRBV5-1 | TRBD1 | NA | TGCGCCAGCAGCCACGGACAGGGGACGGAGACCCAGTACTTC | CASSHGQGTETQYF
TRBJ1-1 | TRBV28 | TRBD1 | NA | TGTGCCAGTAAATATGACAGGGGTGGTGAAGCTTTCTTT | CASKYDRGGEAFF
TRBJ2-5 | TRBV27 | NA | NA | TGTGCCAGCAGTTTGGACACCCTCCAAGAGACCCAGTACTTC | CASSLDTLQETQYF
TRBJ2-7 | TRBV5-1 | TRBD2 | NA | TGCGCCAGCAGTCTAGCGGGGAAATCTGACGAGCAGTACTTC | CASSLAGKSDEQYF
TRBJ2-5 | TRBV28 | TRBD1 | NA | TGTGCCAGCAGTTTGTGGACAGGGTTAGAGACCCAGTACTTC | CASSLWTGLETQYF
TRBJ1-3 | TRBV3-1/TRBV3-2 | NA | NA | TGTGCCAGCAGCCAAGTAATCAACACCATATATTTT | CASSQVINTIYF
TRBJ1-2 | TRBV5-4 | NA | NA | TGTGCCAGCAGCTCCAGGGTAGATGGCTACACCTTC | CASSSRVDGYTF